This TCR beta chain was sequenced in a study of T cells in Graves' hyperthyroidism and ophthalmopathy. Uncontrolled infection, other autoimmune disease, pregnancy or lactation disqualified patients from enrolment. This clonotype occurred many times. TCR beta CDR3 regions were amplified from RNA transcripts. RT-PCR in the first round (using the HTBI primer set) targeted the TCR CDR3. TCRdb re-called the multiplex PCR reads through MiXCR, storing one row per CDR3 protein. Of hundreds of thousands of distinct CDR3 sequences listed, about two fifths are singletons. The germline V and J ends were trimmed by 6 bases and 9 bases, with 17 bases remaining between them. This CDR3 spans 13 amino acids.

The origin of this receptor is a man aged 18 to 35 with Graves' hyperthyroidism. J is TRBJ1-1 and V is TRBV12-3 or TRBV12-4; D perhaps matches TRBD1 (6 bases). The specimen was blood. CDR3 DNA sequence: TGTGCCAGCAGCCCCAGGGGATATGGACAAGCTTTCTTT. It is translated as CASSPRGYGQAFF.